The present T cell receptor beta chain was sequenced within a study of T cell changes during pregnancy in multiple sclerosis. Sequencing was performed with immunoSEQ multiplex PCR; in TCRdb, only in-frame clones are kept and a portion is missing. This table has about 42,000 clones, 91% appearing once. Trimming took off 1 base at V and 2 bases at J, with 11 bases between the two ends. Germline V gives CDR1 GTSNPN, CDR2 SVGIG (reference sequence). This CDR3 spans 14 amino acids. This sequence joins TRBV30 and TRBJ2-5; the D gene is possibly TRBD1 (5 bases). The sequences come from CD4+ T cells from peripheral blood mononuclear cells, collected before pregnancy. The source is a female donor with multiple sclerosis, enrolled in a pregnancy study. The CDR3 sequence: CAWSALRGQETQYF. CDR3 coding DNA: TGTGCCTGGAGTGCTCTAAGGGGACAAGAGACCCAGTACTTC.